Following are 13 T cell receptor beta chains from one sample sequenced in a study of memory CD4+ T cells and cytomegalovirus serostatus (dated by TCRdb to 2018 to 2020). Libraries came from the immunoSEQ multiplex PCR assay. In its TCRdb copy, this immuneACCESS table keeps in-frame sequences only and misses some clones. Where compared with another copy, unresolved V genes explain less than half of these, and the others have no known cause. Across this sample there are some 47,000 clones, with roughly 78% seen only once. The ten largest clones add up to 0.77% of the sample. Single viable CD3+CD4+CD8-CD45RO+ cells were sorted as memory CD4+ T cells on a FACSAria II. Sequencing was carried out using memory CD4+ T cells from blood. The receptors were sampled from an adult in good health and CMV-seronegative.

This clone was recorded a few times. The chain couples TRBV7-6 to TRBJ1-1, with TRBD1 as a possible D gene (6 bases). The CDR3 runs to 11 residues. V gave up 4 bases and J gave up 11 bases, with 11 bases separating them. CDR1 and CDR2 (germline): SGHVS, FNYEAQ. The CDR3 nucleotides read TGTGCCAGCAGCTCGGGGGCGCGGGCTTTCTTT. It codes for CASSSGARAFF.

The rearrangement uses TRBV5-4 and TRBJ2-5; D not certain. V lost 2 bases and J lost 5, with 10 bases in between. Germline CDR1 is SGHNT and CDR2 is YYREEE (reference sequence). The CDR3 spans 13 residues. The CDR3, as DNA: TGTGCCAGCAGCTTTGGGCCGGGTGAGACCCAGTACTTC. Translating it yields CASSFGPGETQYF.

V gene TRBV11-2 combines with J gene TRBJ2-7; D might be TRBD1 (6 bases). Deletions cut 6 bases from V and 3 bases from J, with 15 bases between. This CDR3 has 14 residues. The germline CDR1 and CDR2 sequences are SGHAT and FQNNGV. The CDR3 is CASRPGHTSYEQYF. CDR3 coding DNA: TGTGCCAGCAGACCGGGACACACAAGCTACGAGCAGTACTTC.

Details on this clone: Its ends do not fully match the called genes, so a read error is possible. CDR3 amino acids: CATSRDGGLDF. In DNA form, the CDR3 reads TGTGCCACCAGCAGAGACGGGGGATTGGACTTC. The rearrangement links TRBV15 to TRBJ2-7; tentative D call: TRBD2 (6 bases). There are 11 residues in the CDR3. In germline, CDR1 is LNHNV, CDR2 YYDKDF (reference sequence).

This rearrangement joins TRBV7-9 to TRBJ1-2; D is uncertain. V lost 8 bases to trimming and J lost 10 bases, with 20 bases between them. Germline-derived CDR1 and CDR2 are SEHNR and FQNEAQ (reference sequence). The CDR3 runs 13 residues. The CDR3 protein is CASFSLVGHNYTF. The CDR3 region has the DNA TGTGCCAGCTTCTCACTCGTTGGGCACAACTACACCTTC.

The chain employs TRBV7-2 and TRBJ1-5; possible D gene TRBD1, 6 bases. Trimming removed 1 base from V and 5 bases from J, with 12 bases in between. The CDR3 is 15 amino acids. Germline values: CDR1 SGHTA, CDR2 FQGNSA. CDR3 residues: CASSLGGQGHQPQHF. The DNA of the CDR3 is TGTGCCAGCAGCTTAGGCGGTCAGGGGCATCAGCCCCAGCATTTT.

This chain joins TRBV28 and TRBJ1-4; TRBD1 aligns across 7 bases. This CDR3 is built from 16 residues. Trimming took 4 bases from V and 7 from J; bases not matched to a gene: 12. Looked up from germline, CDR1 is MDHEN and CDR2 is SYDVKM. The CDR3 coding sequence is TGTGCCAGCAGTTCCCCAGGGGGGGGGTCCGGTGAAAAACTGTTTTTT. It codes for CASSSPGGGSGEKLFF. Looking up the rest from reference TRBV28 and TRBJ1-4 gives the full variable domain: DVKVTQSSRYLVKRTGEKVFLECVQDMDHENMFWYRQDPGLGLRLIYFSYDVKMKEKGDIPEGYSVSREKKERFSLILESASTNQTSMYLCASSSPGGGSGEKLFFGSGTQLSVL.

This clone was picked up one time. This rearrangement joins TRBV21-1 to TRBJ1-1; whether TRBD1, the table's D call, matches the DNA was not checked. TRBV21-1 is listed as a pseudogene. The CDR3 has 14 residues. The CDR3 nucleotides are TGTGCCAGCAGCTCCCTCCGACAGTCGAATGAAGCTTTCTTT. As protein: CASSSLRQSNEAFF.

This chain joins TRBV30 and TRBJ1-6; TRBD1 might be the D (6 bases). The CDR3 is made up of 17 amino acids. Germline assignment: CDR1 GTSNPN and CDR2 SVGIG (reference sequence). V gave up 3 bases and J gave up 3 bases, with 18 bases separating them. In DNA form, the CDR3 reads TGTGCCTGGAGCGGGTTGGGACAACGTTACTATAATTCACCCCTCCACTTT. Protein: CAWSGLGQRYYNSPLHF. Based on the CDR3 plus reference TRBV30 and TRBJ1-6, the full variable domain is SQTIHQWPATLVQPVGSPLSLECTVEGTSNPNLYWYRQAAGRGLQLLFYSVGIGQISSEVPQNLSASRPQDRQFILSSKKLLLSDSGFYLCAWSGLGQRYYNSPLHFGNGTRLTVT.

V is TRBV5-1 and J is TRBJ2-5; 7 bases fit TRBD2. Per germline, CDR1 SGHRS and CDR2 YFSETQ. This CDR3 has 16 residues. Trimming cost V 4 bases and J 2 bases; bases outside gene matches: 11. The CDR3 is CASSLILGGGQETQYF. CDR3 coding DNA: TGCGCCAGCAGCCTCATTCTGGGGGGAGGGCAAGAGACCCAGTACTTC.

CDR3 region: CASSYSRGGRDTQYF. DNA for the CDR3: TGTGCCAGCAGTTACTCGAGGGGGGGCAGAGATACGCAGTATTTT. The rearrangement joins TRBV6-5 to TRBJ2-3, with D possibly matching TRBD2 (7 bases). The germline gives CDR1 MNHEY, CDR2 SVGAGI. CDR3 length: 15 residues. V lost 0 bases, J lost 5 bases, and 12 bases lay in between.

The chain combines TRBV15 with TRBJ1-4; D uncertain. Germline V gene sequence: CDR1 LNHNV, CDR2 YYDKDF (reference sequence). The V gene lost 5 bases and the J gene lost 0 bases, with 10 bases spanning the gap. This CDR3 comprises 15 residues. The CDR3 DNA follows: TGTGCCACCAGCCGGACGGGGTCAACTAATGAAAAACTGTTTTTT. As protein: CATSRTGSTNEKLFF. The full variable domain, rest sourced from reference TRBV15 and TRBJ1-4, is DAMVIQNPRYQVTQFGKPVTLSCSQTLNHNVMYWYQQKSSQAPKLLFHYYDKDFNNEADTPDNFQSRRPNTSFCFLDIRSPGLGDTAMYLCATSRTGSTNEKLFFGSGTQLSVL.

This chain joins TRBV7-2 and TRBJ2-5; no definite D call. The CDR3 loop spans 15 amino acids. Germline assignment: CDR1 SGHTA and CDR2 FQGNSA. Trimming stripped 4 bases from V and 5 bases from J, with 17 bases between. Here the CDR3 DNA reads TGTGCCAGCAGCTCCCGTCCTCCTCTACGGGAGACCCAGTACTTC. This codes for CASSSRPPLRETQYF.